The TCR beta chain described here comes from a study of T-cell reconstitution after alpha-beta-depleted transplantation in children. Preparation of the TCRbeta library used unique molecular identifiers. TCRdb called the PCR reads again in MiXCR, with one record for every CDR3 protein. The data contain approximately 520,000 distinct CDR3 sequences, 32% of them singletons. The sample was PBMCs from the stem cell graft donor, taken from the stem cell graft. The sequence was obtained from a human donor who donated a stem cell graft to a child with aplastic anemia.

The CDR3 spells CSSTGDSNYGYTF. The CDR3 DNA is TGCAGCTCTACGGGGGACAGTAACTATGGCTACACCTTC. The V gene is TRBV29-1, the J gene TRBJ1-2, with TRBD1 identical over 7 bases. The CDR3 loop spans 13 amino acids. V lost 8 bases, J lost 1 base, and 7 bases stayed unmatched. Germline assignment: CDR1 SQVTM and CDR2 ANQGSEA. Drawing the rest from reference TRBV29-1 and TRBJ1-2, the complete variable domain is SAVISQKPSRDICQRGTSLTIQCQVDSQVTMMFWYRQQPGQSLTLIATANQGSEATYESGFVIDKFPISRPNLTFSTLTVSNMSPEDSSIYLCSSTGDSNYGYTFGSGTRLTVV.